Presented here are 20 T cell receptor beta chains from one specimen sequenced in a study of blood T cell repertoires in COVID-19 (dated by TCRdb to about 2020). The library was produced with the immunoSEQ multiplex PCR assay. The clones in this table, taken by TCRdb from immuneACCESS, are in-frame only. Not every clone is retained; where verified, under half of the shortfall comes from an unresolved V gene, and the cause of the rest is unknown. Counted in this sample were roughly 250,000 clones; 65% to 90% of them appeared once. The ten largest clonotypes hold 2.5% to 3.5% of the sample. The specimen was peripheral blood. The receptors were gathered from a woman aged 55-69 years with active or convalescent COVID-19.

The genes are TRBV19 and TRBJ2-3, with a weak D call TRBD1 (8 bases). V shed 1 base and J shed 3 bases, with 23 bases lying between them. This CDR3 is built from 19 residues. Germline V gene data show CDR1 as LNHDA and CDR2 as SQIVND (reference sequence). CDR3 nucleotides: TGTGCCAGTAGTATAGCCGGGAGGACAGGGAGAATAAGGACAGATACGCAGTATTTT. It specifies CASSIAGRTGRIRTDTQYF.

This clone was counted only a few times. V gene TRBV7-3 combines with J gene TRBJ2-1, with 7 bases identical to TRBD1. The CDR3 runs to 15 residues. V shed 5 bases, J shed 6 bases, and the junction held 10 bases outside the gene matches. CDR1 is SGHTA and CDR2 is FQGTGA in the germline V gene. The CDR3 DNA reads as TGTGCCAGCAGCACCAACAGGGGTACTAGCAATGAGCAGTTCTTC. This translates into CASSTNRGTSNEQFF.

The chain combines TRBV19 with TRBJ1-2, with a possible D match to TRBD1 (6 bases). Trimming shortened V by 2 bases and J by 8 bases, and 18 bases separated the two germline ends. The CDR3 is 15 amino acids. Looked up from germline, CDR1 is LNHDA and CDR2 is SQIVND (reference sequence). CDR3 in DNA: TGTGCCAGTAGTATACCCACCGCCGGGACAAGGGGCTACACCTTC. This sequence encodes CASSIPTAGTRGYTF.

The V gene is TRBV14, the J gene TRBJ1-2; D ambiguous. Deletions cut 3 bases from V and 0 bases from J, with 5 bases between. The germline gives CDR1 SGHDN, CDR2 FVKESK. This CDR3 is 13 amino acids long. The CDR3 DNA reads TGTGCCAGCAGCCACCTCCCTAACTATGGCTACACCTTC. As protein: CASSHLPNYGYTF. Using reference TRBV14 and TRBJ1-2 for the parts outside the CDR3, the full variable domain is EAGVTQFPSHSVIEKGQTVTLRCDPISGHDNLYWYRRVMGKEIKFLLHFVKESKQDESGMPNNRFLAERTGGTYSTLKVQPAELEDSGVYFCASSHLPNYGYTFGSGTRLTVV.

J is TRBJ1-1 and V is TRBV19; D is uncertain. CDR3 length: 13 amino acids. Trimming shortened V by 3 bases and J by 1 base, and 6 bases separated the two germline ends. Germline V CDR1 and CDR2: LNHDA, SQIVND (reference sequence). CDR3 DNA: TGTGCCAGTAGTATCAACAGGAACACTGAAGCTTTCTTT. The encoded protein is CASSINRNTEAFF.

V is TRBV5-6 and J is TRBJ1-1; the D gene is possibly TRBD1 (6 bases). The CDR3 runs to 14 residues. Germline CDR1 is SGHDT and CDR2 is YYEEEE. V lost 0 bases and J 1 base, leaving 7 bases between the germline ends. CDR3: CASSLVTGNTEAFF. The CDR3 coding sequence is TGTGCCAGCAGCTTGGTGACAGGGAACACTGAAGCTTTCTTT.

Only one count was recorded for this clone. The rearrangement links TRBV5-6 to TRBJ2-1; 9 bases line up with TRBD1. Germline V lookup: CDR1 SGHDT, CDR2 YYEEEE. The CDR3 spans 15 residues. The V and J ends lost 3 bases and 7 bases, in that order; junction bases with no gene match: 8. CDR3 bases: TGTGCCAGCAGCTGGGGACAGGGACTGTGGAATGAGCAGTTCTTC. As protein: CASSWGQGLWNEQFF.

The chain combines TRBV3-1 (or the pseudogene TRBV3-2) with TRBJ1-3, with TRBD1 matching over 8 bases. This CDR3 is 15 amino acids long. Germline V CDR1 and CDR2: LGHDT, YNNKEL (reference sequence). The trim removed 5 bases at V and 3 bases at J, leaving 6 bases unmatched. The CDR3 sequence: CASSNDRGGGNTIYF. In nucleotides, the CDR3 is TGTGCCAGCAGCAACGACAGGGGAGGTGGAAACACCATATATTTT.

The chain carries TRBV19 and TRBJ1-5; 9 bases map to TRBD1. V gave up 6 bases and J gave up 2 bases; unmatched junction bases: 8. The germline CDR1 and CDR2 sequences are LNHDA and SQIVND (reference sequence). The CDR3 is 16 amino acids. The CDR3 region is CASRTTGGSGNQPQHF. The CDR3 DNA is TGTGCCAGTAGAACCACAGGGGGCTCAGGCAATCAGCCCCAGCATTTT.

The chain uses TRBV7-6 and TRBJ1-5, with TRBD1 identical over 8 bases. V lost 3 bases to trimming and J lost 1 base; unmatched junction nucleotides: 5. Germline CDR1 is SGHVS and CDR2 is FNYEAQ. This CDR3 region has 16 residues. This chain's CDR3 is CASSLGTGGSNQPQHF. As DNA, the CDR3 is TGTGCCAGCAGCTTGGGGACAGGTGGGAGCAATCAGCCCCAGCATTTT.

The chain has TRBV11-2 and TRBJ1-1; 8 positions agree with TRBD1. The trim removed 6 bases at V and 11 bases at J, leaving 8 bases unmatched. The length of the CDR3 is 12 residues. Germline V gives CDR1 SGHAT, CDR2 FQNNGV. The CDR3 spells CASRPTGGMAFF. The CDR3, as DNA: TGTGCCAGCAGGCCTACAGGGGGGATGGCTTTCTTT.

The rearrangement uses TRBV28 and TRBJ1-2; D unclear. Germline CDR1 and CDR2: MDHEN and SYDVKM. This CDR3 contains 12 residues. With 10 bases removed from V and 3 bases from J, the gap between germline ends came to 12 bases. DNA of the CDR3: TGTGCCACCCAGCGGGAGGACTATGGCTACACCTTC. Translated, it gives CATQREDYGYTF.

The CDR3 DNA is TGTGCCAGTAACTGGGGGACAGTCCTTATGAACACTGAAGCTTTCTTT. Encoded protein: CASNWGTVLMNTEAFF. The genes are TRBV19 and TRBJ1-1; TRBD1 matches at 7 bases. The CDR3 has 16 amino acids. Looked up from germline, CDR1 is LNHDA and CDR2 is SQIVND (reference sequence). Germline trimming cut 7 bases from V and 0 bases from J; bases unmatched to any gene: 11. Variable domain in full (rest from reference TRBV19 and TRBJ1-1): DGGITQSPKYLFRKEGQNVTLSCEQNLNHDAMYWYRQDPGQGLRLIYYSQIVNDFQKGDIAEGYSVSREKKESFPLTVTSAQKNPTAFYLCASNWGTVLMNTEAFFGQGTRLTVV.

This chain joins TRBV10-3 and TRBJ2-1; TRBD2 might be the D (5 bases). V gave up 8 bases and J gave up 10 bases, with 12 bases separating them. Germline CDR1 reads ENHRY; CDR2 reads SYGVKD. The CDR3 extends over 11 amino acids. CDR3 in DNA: TGTGCCATCGCCGGGGTCGGAGAGCAGTTCTTC. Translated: CAIAGVGEQFF.

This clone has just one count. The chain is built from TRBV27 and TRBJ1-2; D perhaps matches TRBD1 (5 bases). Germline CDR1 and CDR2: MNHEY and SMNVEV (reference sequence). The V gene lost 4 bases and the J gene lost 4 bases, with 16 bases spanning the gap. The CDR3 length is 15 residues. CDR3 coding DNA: TGTGCCAGCAGTTCCCCTTTGGGGGGAGGCTATGGCTACACCTTC. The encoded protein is CASSSPLGGGYGYTF.

In DNA, the CDR3 is TGTGCCAGCAGCCACACCGGAAGGGGGTACGAGCAGTTCTTC. Amino acid sequence: CASSHTGRGYEQFF. This chain uses TRBV3-1 (or the pseudogene TRBV3-2) with TRBJ2-1; possible D gene TRBD1, 6 bases. The CDR3 is 14 amino acids. CDR1 is LGHDT and CDR2 is YNNKEL in the germline V gene (reference sequence). Trimming pared 3 bases from V and 10 bases from J, leaving 16 bases between.

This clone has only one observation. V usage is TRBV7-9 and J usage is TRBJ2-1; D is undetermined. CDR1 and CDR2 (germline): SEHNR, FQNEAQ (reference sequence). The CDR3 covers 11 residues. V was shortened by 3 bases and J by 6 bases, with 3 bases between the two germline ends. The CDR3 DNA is TGTGCCAGCAGCTTCTCCAATGAGCAGTTCTTC. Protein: CASSFSNEQFF.

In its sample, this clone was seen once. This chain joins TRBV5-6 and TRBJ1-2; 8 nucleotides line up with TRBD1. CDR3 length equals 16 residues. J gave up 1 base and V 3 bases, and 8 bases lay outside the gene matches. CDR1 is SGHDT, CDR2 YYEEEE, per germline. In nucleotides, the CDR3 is TGTGCCAGCAGCTGGTCGAGGGACAGGTTTAACTATGGCTACACCTTC. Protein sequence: CASSWSRDRFNYGYTF.

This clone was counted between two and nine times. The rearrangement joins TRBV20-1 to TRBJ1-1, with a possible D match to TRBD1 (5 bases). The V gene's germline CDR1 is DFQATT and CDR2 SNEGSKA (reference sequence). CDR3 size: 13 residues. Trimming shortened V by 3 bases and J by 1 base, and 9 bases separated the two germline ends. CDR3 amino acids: CSASRDRNTEAFF. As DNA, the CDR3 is TGCAGTGCTAGTCGCGACAGGAACACTGAAGCTTTCTTT.

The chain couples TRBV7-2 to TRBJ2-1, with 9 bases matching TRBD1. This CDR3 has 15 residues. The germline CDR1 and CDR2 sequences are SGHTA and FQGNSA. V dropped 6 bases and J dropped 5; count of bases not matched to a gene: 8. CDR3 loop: CASRSAGTGNNEQFF. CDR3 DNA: TGTGCCAGCAGATCAGCCGGGACAGGGAACAATGAGCAGTTCTTC.